The 28 T cell receptor beta chains given below trace back to one sample, sequenced in a study of blood T cell repertoires in COVID-19. The method was immunoSEQ multiplex PCR; TCRdb's version includes in-frame clones alone and lacks a portion of them. The sample has about 300,000 clones, 65% to 85% seen once; the top ten hold about 1.6%. Sequenced input: peripheral blood. The receptor source for this set is a human donor with COVID-19, enrolled during active disease. The donor label of this sample is uncertain.

DNA for the CDR3: TGTGCCAGCAGCGTAGAGTCAACATCTCAGGCCAAAAACATTCAGTACTTC. Translated, it gives CASSVESTSQAKNIQYF. The V call is TRBV9, the J call TRBJ2-4, with D unclear. This CDR3 spans 17 amino acids. Trimming cost V 0 bases and J 1 base, with 14 bases left between them. Germline CDR1 and CDR2: SGDLS and YYNGEE.

This chain links TRBV9 with TRBJ1-4; 11 nucleotides align to TRBD1. J lost 12 bases, V lost 4 bases, and 11 bases had no gene match. CDR3 length equals 15 residues. Germline V gives CDR1 SGDLS, CDR2 YYNGEE. The CDR3 region has the DNA TGTGCCAGCAGCCCGGGGACAGGGGGGAGAAAGGAACTGTTTTTT. This sequence encodes CASSPGTGGRKELFF.

The chain couples TRBV19 to TRBJ1-2; D possibly corresponds to TRBD1 (6 bases). V gave up 3 bases and J gave up 1 base, with 21 bases separating them. Germline assignment: CDR1 LNHDA and CDR2 SQIVND (reference sequence). This CDR3 has 18 amino acids. CDR3 loop: CASSMPRGFQGRNYGYTF. The CDR3, as DNA: TGTGCCAGTAGTATGCCCCGGGGTTTTCAGGGGCGTAACTATGGCTACACCTTC.

The chain has TRBV5-1 and TRBJ2-7; TRBD1 matches at 11 bases. Germline CDR1 and CDR2: SGHRS and YFSETQ. This CDR3 comprises 15 residues. J was trimmed by 6 bases and V by 2 bases; bases with no gene match: 7. The CDR3 is CASSFPDRGHGEQYF. The CDR3 DNA is TGCGCCAGCAGCTTCCCGGACAGGGGGCATGGCGAGCAGTACTTC.

The CDR3 spells CASSPITGGGSYEQYF. The CDR3 DNA follows: TGTGCCAGCTCACCCATAACAGGGGGCGGGTCCTACGAGCAGTACTTC. The chain recombines TRBV18 with TRBJ2-7, with TRBD1 matching over 9 bases. Germline CDR1 is KGHSH and CDR2 is LQKENI. The CDR3 contains 16 residues. The V gene end was trimmed by 3 bases and the J gene end by 1 base; junction bases not matched to a gene: 7.

This clone was seen a handful of times. The chain has TRBV7-6 and TRBJ1-5; 7 bases agree with TRBD1. With V trimmed by 2 bases and J by 5 bases, 18 bases remained unmatched. Germline CDR1 reads SGHVS; CDR2 reads FNYEAQ. The CDR3 is made up of 19 amino acids. As DNA, the CDR3 is TGTGCCAGCAGCTTAATAATGGAGGTAGACAGGGAGACGTATCAGCCCCAGCATTTT. As protein: CASSLIMEVDRETYQPQHF.

The chain recombines TRBV27 with TRBJ2-1; possible D gene TRBD1, 6 bases. Trimming took 6 bases from V and 9 from J, leaving 18 bases between them. The germline V gene encodes CDR1 MNHEY and CDR2 SMNVEV (reference sequence). This CDR3 spans 14 amino acids. CDR3 sequence: CASRLGGYRAEQFF. As DNA, the CDR3 is TGTGCCAGCAGACTAGGGGGTTATCGTGCTGAGCAGTTCTTC.

This clone was recorded once. The chain joins TRBV5-1 to TRBJ2-2; D is unresolved. CDR3 length: 15 residues. The germline gives CDR1 SGHRS, CDR2 YFSETQ. V lost 3 bases, J lost 0 bases, and 9 bases lay in between. CDR3 amino acids: CASSWYTANTGELFF. CDR3 nucleotide sequence: TGCGCCAGCAGCTGGTACACCGCGAACACCGGGGAGCTGTTTTTT. Full variable domain (missing parts from reference TRBV5-1 and TRBJ2-2): KAGVTQTPRYLIKTRGQQVTLSCSPISGHRSVSWYQQTPGQGLQFLFEYFSETQRNKGNFPGRFSGRQFSNSRSEMNVSTLELGDSALYLCASSWYTANTGELFFGEGSRLTVL.

This clone was detected only once. This sequence joins TRBV18 and TRBJ1-4, with 11 bases fitting TRBD1. Per the germline V gene, CDR1 is KGHSH and CDR2 is LQKENI. The CDR3 spans 16 residues. J lost 7 bases, V lost 4 bases, and 8 bases had no gene match. CDR3 nucleotides: TGTGCCAGCTCACGAGATACCGGGACAGGGGGTGAAAAACTGTTTTTT. This translates into CASSRDTGTGGEKLFF.

In its sample, this clone was seen a few times. This chain connects TRBV7-2 to TRBJ2-3, with D tentatively TRBD2 (6 bases). CDR1 is SGHTA and CDR2 is FQGNSA in the germline V gene. This CDR3 spans 16 amino acids. Trimming cost V 1 base and J 3 bases, with 14 bases left between them. For the CDR3, the DNA is TGTGCCAGCAGCTTAGGGCGGGGAGAAGGAACAGATACGCAGTATTTT. Its protein is CASSLGRGEGTDTQYF.

The chain employs TRBV28 and TRBJ1-2, with D possibly TRBD1 on 5 matching bases. The CDR3 loop spans 13 amino acids. The V end was cut by 6 bases, the J end by 4 bases, with 12 bases between. From germline, CDR1 is MDHEN and CDR2 SYDVKM. The CDR3 DNA sequence: TGTGCCAGCAGCCCTCGACAGAGCTATGGCTACACCTTC. Translated, it gives CASSPRQSYGYTF.

The rearrangement links TRBV18 to TRBJ2-3; TRBD1 is a possible D gene (7 bases). The germline V gene has CDR1 KGHSH and CDR2 LQKENI. The CDR3 consists of 16 residues. The V and J ends lost 5 bases and 1 base respectively, with 16 bases between them. The CDR3 here is CASSNLRGEGTDTQYF. Written as DNA, the CDR3 is TGTGCCAGCTCAAACCTCAGGGGGGAAGGCACAGATACGCAGTATTTT.

DNA of the CDR3: TGCGCCAGCAGCCCCCGCGGGGGCAACACTGAAGCTTTCTTT. Translated, it gives CASSPRGGNTEAFF. The rearrangement joins TRBV5-1 to TRBJ1-1; D might be TRBD1 (6 bases). Trimming pared 4 bases from V and 2 bases from J, leaving 12 bases between. In germline, CDR1 is SGHRS, CDR2 YFSETQ. This CDR3 is 14 amino acids long.

The chain employs TRBV27 and TRBJ1-1; maybe TRBD1 (6 bases). Germline V CDR1 and CDR2: MNHEY, SMNVEV (reference sequence). The CDR3 loop spans 13 amino acids. The V and J ends lost 3 bases and 10 bases respectively, with 15 bases between them. The CDR3 DNA follows: TGTGCCAGCAGTTTCCCCGGACAGAATCGAGCTTTCTTT. It codes for CASSFPGQNRAFF.

V gene TRBV24-1 combines with J gene TRBJ1-5, with no clear D. V was shortened by 1 base and J by 4 bases, with 7 bases between the two germline ends. The CDR3 contains 14 residues. CDR1 and CDR2 (germline): KGHDR, SFDVKD. The CDR3 loop is CATSDFSENQPQHF. CDR3 sequence (DNA): TGTGCCACCAGTGATTTCAGTGAAAATCAGCCCCAGCATTTT.

V usage is TRBV3-1 (or the pseudogene TRBV3-2) and J usage is TRBJ1-5, with no clear D. CDR1 is LGHDT and CDR2 is YNNKEL in the germline V gene (reference sequence). This CDR3 is 15 amino acids long. V was shortened by 0 bases and J by 3 bases, with 9 bases between the two germline ends. CDR3: CASSQDSQYNQPQHF. The CDR3 DNA follows: TGTGCCAGCAGCCAAGATTCGCAGTACAATCAGCCCCAGCATTTT.

The chain joins TRBV6-6 to TRBJ1-2, with TRBD1 matching 7 bases. The CDR3 contains 14 residues. V trimming: 7 bases; J trimming: 8 bases; junction bases outside the gene matches: 13. Germline loops: CDR1 MNHNY, CDR2 SVGAGI (reference sequence). The chain's CDR3 is CASKKTGARAGYTF. DNA for the CDR3: TGTGCCAGCAAAAAAACAGGGGCAAGAGCGGGCTACACCTTC.

The chain uses TRBV27 and TRBJ2-1; 11 nucleotides agree with TRBD2. Trimming removed 5 bases from V and 7 bases from J; junction bases left unmatched: 7. The CDR3 extends over 15 amino acids. The germline gives CDR1 MNHEY, CDR2 SMNVEV (reference sequence). CDR3 DNA sequence: TGTGCCAGCAGTCTGACTAGCGGGGTACAGAATGAGCAGTTCTTC. Translation: CASSLTSGVQNEQFF.

This rearrangement joins TRBV19 to TRBJ1-3, with 8 bases that match TRBD1. V shed 7 bases, J shed 2 bases, and the junction held 4 bases outside the gene matches. This CDR3 spans 14 amino acids. Germline V gene sequence: CDR1 LNHDA, CDR2 SQIVND (reference sequence). DNA for the CDR3: TGTGCCAGTACATCGACAGGGGCTGGAAACACCATATATTTT. Its protein product is CASTSTGAGNTIYF.

The chain recombines TRBV7-9 with TRBJ2-7, with D possibly TRBD1 on 5 matching bases. The V gene's germline CDR1 is SEHNR and CDR2 FQNEAQ (reference sequence). The CDR3 loop spans 13 amino acids. Trimming took 1 base from V and 8 from J, leaving 12 bases between them. The CDR3 here is CASSLDTGQKQYF. CDR3 in DNA: TGTGCCAGCAGCTTAGATACAGGACAAAAGCAGTACTTC.

This clone was seen a handful of times. The chain uses TRBV11-3 and TRBJ2-1; possible D gene TRBD2, 6 bases. From germline, CDR1 is SGHNT and CDR2 YENEEA. CDR3 length: 13 amino acids. V was shortened by 1 base and J by 8 bases, with 9 bases between the two germline ends. CDR3 DNA: TGTGCCAGCAGCTTAGGTGGGGGGTATGAGCAGTTCTTC. This gives the protein CASSLGGGYEQFF.

This CDR3 is CSVRSLAGDFPGELFF. In nucleotides, the CDR3 is TGCAGCGTCCGCTCGCTAGCGGGAGATTTTCCCGGGGAGCTGTTTTTT. The rearrangement uses TRBV29-1 and TRBJ2-2; 10 bases fit TRBD2. The CDR3 extends over 16 amino acids. Per germline, CDR1 SQVTM and CDR2 ANQGSEA. The V and J ends lost 6 bases and 6 bases, in that order; junction bases with no gene match: 13.

This clone has more than one count but fewer than ten. This CDR3 is CASSQIDSRQYF. The CDR3 bases are TGTGCCAGCAGCCAGATCGACAGCCGGCAGTACTTC. The chain has TRBV7-9 and TRBJ2-7, with D possibly matching TRBD1 (5 bases). This CDR3 spans 12 amino acids. V lost 5 bases, J lost 9 bases, and 14 bases lay in between. Germline V lookup: CDR1 SEHNR, CDR2 FQNEAQ (reference sequence).

This sequence joins TRBV12-5 and TRBJ2-2; the match to TRBD2 covers 9 bases. The V gene's germline CDR1 is LGHNT and CDR2 FRNRAP. Trimming took 7 bases from V and 6 from J; bases not matched to a gene: 12. The CDR3 contains 16 residues. For the CDR3, the DNA is TGTGCTAGTGCTCAGGGCGGGAGGGCCTCGGCCGGGGAGCTGTTTTTT. Amino acids: CASAQGGRASAGELFF.

This chain joins TRBV28 and TRBJ2-5, with 7 positions matching TRBD2. This CDR3 contains 15 residues. Germline V gene data show CDR1 as MDHEN and CDR2 as SYDVKM. Trimming removed 1 base from V and 3 bases from J; junction bases left unmatched: 5. The CDR3 region has the DNA TGTGCCAGCAGTTTATTATGGGGGGGTGAAGAGACCCAGTACTTC. Translating it yields CASSLLWGGEETQYF.

J is TRBJ2-1 and V is TRBV3-1 (or the pseudogene TRBV3-2), with D possibly matching TRBD2 (7 bases). The CDR3 contains 20 residues. The ends were cut back, 1 base at V and 7 bases at J, with 29 bases in the middle. Germline V lookup: CDR1 LGHDT, CDR2 YNNKEL (reference sequence). In nucleotides, the CDR3 is TGTGCCAGCAGCCAAGGGGGCGGGGGCCGCTTTTGGACCTTGTTGAATGAGCAGTTCTTC. Translation gives CASSQGGGGRFWTLLNEQFF.

The chain recombines TRBV7-3 with TRBJ2-2; TRBD2 matches at 8 bases. This CDR3 spans 18 amino acids. The ends lost 1 base at V and 5 bases at J; junction bases unmatched: 12. The germline gives CDR1 SGHTA, CDR2 FQGTGA. The CDR3 is CASSLKSLGSGRTGELFF. As DNA, the CDR3 is TGTGCCAGCAGCTTAAAATCCCTGGGGAGCGGGAGAACCGGGGAGCTGTTTTTT.

The V gene is TRBV7-3, the J gene TRBJ2-3; 8 bases are shared with TRBD1. CDR1 and CDR2 from the germline V gene are SGHTA and FQGTGA. The CDR3 has 20 amino acids. The V gene end was trimmed by 5 bases and the J gene end by 1 base; junction bases not matched to a gene: 20. The CDR3 here is CASSPQGSRGLGLGTDTQYF. CDR3 in DNA: TGTGCCAGCAGCCCGCAAGGGTCCAGGGGGCTCGGGCTTGGCACAGATACGCAGTATTTT.